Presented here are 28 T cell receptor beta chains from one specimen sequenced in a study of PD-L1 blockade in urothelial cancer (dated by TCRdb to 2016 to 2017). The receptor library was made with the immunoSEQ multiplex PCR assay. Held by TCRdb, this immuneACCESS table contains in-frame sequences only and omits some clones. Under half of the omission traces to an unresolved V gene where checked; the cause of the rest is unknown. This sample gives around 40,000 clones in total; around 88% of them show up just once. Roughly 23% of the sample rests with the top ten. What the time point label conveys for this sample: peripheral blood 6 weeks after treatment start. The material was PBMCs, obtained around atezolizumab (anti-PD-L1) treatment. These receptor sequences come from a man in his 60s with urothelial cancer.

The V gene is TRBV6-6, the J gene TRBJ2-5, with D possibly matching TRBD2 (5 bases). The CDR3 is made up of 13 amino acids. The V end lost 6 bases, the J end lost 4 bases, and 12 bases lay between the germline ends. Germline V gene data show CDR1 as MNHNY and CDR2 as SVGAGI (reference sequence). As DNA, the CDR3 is TGTGCCAGCAGCCCCCTAGCTCCAGAGACCCAGTACTTC. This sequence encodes CASSPLAPETQYF.

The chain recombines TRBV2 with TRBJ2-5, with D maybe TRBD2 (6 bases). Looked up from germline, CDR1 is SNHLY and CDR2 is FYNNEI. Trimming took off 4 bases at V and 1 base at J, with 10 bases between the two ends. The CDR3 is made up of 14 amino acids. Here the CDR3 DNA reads TGTGCCAGCAGTGCACAGGAGGGCCAAGAGACCCAGTACTTC. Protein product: CASSAQEGQETQYF.

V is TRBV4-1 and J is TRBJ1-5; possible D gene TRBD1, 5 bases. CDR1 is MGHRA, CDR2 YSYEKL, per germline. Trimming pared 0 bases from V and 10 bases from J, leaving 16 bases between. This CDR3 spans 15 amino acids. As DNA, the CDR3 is TGCGCCAGCAGCCAAGAAGGGATGATATGGGGCCCCCAGCATTTT. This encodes CASSQEGMIWGPQHF.

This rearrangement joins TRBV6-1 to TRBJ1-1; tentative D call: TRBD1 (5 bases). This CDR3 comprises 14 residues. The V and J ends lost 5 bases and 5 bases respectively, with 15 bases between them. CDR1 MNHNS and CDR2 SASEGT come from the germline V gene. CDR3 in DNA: TGTGCCAGCAGTATCTTCCAGGGTGGGACTGAAGCTTTCTTT. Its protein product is CASSIFQGGTEAFF.

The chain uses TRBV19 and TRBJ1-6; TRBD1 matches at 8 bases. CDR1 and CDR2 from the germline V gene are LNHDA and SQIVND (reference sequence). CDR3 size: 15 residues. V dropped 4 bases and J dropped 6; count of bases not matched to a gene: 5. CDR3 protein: CASSTGGFGNSPLHF. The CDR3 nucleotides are TGTGCCAGTAGTACAGGGGGCTTTGGTAATTCACCCCTCCACTTT.

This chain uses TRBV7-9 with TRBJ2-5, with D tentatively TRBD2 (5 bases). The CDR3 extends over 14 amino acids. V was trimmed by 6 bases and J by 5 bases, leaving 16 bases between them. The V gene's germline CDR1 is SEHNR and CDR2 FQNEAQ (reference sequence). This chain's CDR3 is CASSPGGSAETQYF. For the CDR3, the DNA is TGTGCCAGCAGTCCCGGAGGTAGCGCGGAGACCCAGTACTTC.

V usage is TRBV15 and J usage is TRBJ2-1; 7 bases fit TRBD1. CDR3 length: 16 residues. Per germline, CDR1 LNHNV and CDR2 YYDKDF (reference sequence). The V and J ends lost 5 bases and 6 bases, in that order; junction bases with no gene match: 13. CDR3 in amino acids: CATSGRTGRIINEQFF. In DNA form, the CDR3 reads TGTGCCACCAGCGGACGGACAGGCAGGATTATCAATGAGCAGTTCTTC.

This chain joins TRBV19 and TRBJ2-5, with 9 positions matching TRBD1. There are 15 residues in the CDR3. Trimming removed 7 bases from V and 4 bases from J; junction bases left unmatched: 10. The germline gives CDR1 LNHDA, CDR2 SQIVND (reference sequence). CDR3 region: CASTDRGQGGETQYF. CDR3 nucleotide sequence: TGTGCCAGTACCGATCGGGGACAGGGAGGAGAGACCCAGTACTTC. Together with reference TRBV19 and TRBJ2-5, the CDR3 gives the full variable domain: DGGITQSPKYLFRKEGQNVTLSCEQNLNHDAMYWYRQDPGQGLRLIYYSQIVNDFQKGDIAEGYSVSREKKESFPLTVTSAQKNPTAFYLCASTDRGQGGETQYFGPGTRLLVL.

The CDR3 loop reads CASSAGRLTNQPQHF. As DNA, the CDR3 is TGTGCCAGTAGTGCTGGAAGACTGACTAATCAGCCCCAGCATTTT. The rearrangement joins TRBV19 to TRBJ1-5, with D unresolved. The germline V gene encodes CDR1 LNHDA and CDR2 SQIVND (reference sequence). Deletions cut 5 bases from V and 4 bases from J, with 15 bases between. This CDR3 contains 15 residues.

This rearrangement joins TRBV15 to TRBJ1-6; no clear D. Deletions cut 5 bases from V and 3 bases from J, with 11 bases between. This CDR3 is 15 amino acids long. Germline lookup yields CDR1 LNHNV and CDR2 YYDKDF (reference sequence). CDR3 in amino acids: CATSPGRDYNSPLHF. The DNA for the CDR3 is TGTGCCACCAGCCCCGGGAGGGACTATAATTCACCCCTCCACTTT.

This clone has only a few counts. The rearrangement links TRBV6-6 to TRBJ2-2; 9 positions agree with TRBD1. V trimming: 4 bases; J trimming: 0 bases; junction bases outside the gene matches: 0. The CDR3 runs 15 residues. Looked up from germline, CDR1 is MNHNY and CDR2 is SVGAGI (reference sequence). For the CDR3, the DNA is TGTGCCAGCAGTTGGACAGGGGCGAACACCGGGGAGCTGTTTTTT. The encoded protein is CASSWTGANTGELFF.

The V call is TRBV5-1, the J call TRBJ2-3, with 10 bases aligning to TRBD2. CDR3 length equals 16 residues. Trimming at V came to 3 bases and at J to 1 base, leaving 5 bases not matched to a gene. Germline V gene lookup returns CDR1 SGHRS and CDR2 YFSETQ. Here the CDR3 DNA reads TGCGCCAGCAGCTGGGGGACTAGCGAGCGCACAGATACGCAGTATTTT. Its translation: CASSWGTSERTDTQYF.

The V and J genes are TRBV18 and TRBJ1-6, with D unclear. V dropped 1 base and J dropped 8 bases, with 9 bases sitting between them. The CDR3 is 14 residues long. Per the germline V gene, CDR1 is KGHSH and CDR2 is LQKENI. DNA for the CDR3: TGTGCCAGCTCACCACTGGATCGGGATTCACCCCTCCACTTT. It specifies CASSPLDRDSPLHF. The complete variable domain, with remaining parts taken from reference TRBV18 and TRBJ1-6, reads NAGVMQNPRHLVRRRGQEARLRCSPMKGHSHVYWYRQLPEEGLKFMVYLQKENIIDESGMPKERFSAEFPKEGPSILRIQQVVRGDSAAYFCASSPLDRDSPLHFGNGTRLTVT.

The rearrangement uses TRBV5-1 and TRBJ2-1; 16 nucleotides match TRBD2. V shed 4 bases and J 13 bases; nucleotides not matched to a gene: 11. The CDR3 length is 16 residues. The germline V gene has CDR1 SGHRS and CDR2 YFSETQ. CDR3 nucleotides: TGCGCCAGCAGCCAGCCCGCCGGGACTAGCGGGAGGGATCAGTTCTTC. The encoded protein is CASSQPAGTSGRDQFF.

CDR3 amino acids: CASSFNRAPYEQYF. The CDR3 DNA sequence: TGCGCCAGCAGCTTTAACAGGGCCCCCTACGAGCAGTACTTC. The chain carries TRBV5-1 and TRBJ2-7; a weak D match, TRBD1 (6 bases). This CDR3 region has 14 residues. Germline loops: CDR1 SGHRS, CDR2 YFSETQ. V was trimmed by 2 bases and J by 2 bases, leaving 11 bases between them.

The CDR3 DNA is TGTGCCAGCAGCCGGGGACAGGGCAGACTTAACACCGGGGAGCTGTTTTTT. It specifies CASSRGQGRLNTGELFF. The rearrangement joins TRBV11-3 to TRBJ2-2; 9 nucleotides agree with TRBD1. This CDR3 is built from 17 residues. Looked up from germline, CDR1 is SGHNT and CDR2 is YENEEA. The ends lost 5 bases at V and 2 bases at J; junction bases unmatched: 9.

DNA for the CDR3: TGTGCCAGTAAACTGGACACTACTAACTATGGCTACACCTTC. As protein: CASKLDTTNYGYTF. The gene calls are TRBV19 and TRBJ1-2, with D maybe TRBD1 (5 bases). Germline CDR1 and CDR2: LNHDA and SQIVND (reference sequence). V lost 7 bases and J lost 0, with 12 bases in between. This CDR3 is 14 amino acids long.

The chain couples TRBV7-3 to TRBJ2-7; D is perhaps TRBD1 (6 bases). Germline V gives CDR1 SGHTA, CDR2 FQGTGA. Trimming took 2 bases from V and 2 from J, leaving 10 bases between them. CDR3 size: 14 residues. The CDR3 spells CASSLHSGAYEQYF. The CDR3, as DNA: TGTGCCAGCAGCTTACATTCAGGGGCCTACGAGCAGTACTTC.

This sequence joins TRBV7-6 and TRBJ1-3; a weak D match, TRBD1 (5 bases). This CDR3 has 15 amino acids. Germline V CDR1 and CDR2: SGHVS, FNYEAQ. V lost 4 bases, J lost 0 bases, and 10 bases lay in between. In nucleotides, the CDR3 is TGTGCCAGCAGCTCCGACAGTGTCTCTGGAAACACCATATATTTT. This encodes CASSSDSVSGNTIYF.

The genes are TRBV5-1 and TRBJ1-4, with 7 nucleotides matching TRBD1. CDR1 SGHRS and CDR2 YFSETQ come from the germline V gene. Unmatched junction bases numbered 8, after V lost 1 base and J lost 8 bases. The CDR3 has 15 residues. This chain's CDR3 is CASSLNTGEGEKLFF. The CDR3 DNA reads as TGCGCCAGCAGCTTGAATACAGGGGAAGGCGAAAAACTGTTTTTT.

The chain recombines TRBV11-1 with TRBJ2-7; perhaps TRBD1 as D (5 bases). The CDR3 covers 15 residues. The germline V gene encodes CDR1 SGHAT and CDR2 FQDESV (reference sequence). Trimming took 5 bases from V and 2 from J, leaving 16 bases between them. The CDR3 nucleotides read TGTGCCAGCAGCACCATAGACAGTTACACCTACGAGCAGTACTTC. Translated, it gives CASSTIDSYTYEQYF. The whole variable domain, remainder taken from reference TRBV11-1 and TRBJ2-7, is EAEVAQSPRYKITEKSQAVAFWCDPISGHATLYWYRQILGQGPELLVQFQDESVVDDSQLPKDRFSAERLKGVDSTLKIQPAELGDSAMYLCASSTIDSYTYEQYFGPGTRLTVT.

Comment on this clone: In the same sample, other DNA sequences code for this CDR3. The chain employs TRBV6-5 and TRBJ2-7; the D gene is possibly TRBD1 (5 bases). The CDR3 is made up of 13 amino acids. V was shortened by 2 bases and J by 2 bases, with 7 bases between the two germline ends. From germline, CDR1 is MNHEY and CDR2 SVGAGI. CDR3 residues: CASSYDRAYEQYF. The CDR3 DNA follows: TGTGCCAGCAGTTACGACAGAGCCTACGAGCAGTACTTC.

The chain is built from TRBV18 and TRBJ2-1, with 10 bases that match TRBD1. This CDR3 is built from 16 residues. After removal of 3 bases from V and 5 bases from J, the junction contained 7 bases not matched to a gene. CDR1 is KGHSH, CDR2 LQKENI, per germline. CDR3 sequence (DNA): TGTGCCAGCTCACCTCAGGGACAGGGGACGGACAATGAGCAGTTCTTC. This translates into CASSPQGQGTDNEQFF.

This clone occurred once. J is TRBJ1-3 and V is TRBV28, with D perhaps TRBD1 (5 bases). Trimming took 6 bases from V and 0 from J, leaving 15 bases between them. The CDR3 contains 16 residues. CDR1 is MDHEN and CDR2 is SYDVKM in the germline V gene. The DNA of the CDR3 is TGTGCCAGCAGCTCCGGGACTAAAGTCTCTGGAAACACCATATATTTT. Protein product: CASSSGTKVSGNTIYF.

The CDR3 sequence is CASSGGLGEQYF. CDR3 in DNA: TGTGCCAGCAGTGGAGGGCTCGGCGAGCAGTACTTC. The V and J genes are TRBV28 and TRBJ2-7; possibly TRBD2 for D (6 bases). The V gene's germline CDR1 is MDHEN and CDR2 SYDVKM. The CDR3 runs to 12 residues. V was shortened by 5 bases and J by 6 bases, with 11 bases between the two germline ends.

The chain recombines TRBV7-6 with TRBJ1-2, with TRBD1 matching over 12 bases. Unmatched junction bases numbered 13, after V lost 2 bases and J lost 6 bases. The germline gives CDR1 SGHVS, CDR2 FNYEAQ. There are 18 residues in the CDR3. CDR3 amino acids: CASSLSPFPGQGADGYTF. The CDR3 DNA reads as TGTGCCAGCAGCTTATCCCCTTTTCCGGGACAGGGGGCAGATGGCTACACCTTC.

The CDR3 region is CSANGYEQFF. The CDR3, as DNA: TGCAGTGCTAACGGTTATGAGCAGTTCTTC. The V and J genes are TRBV20-1 and TRBJ2-1; no definite D call. Germline CDR1 DFQATT, CDR2 SNEGSKA (reference sequence). There are 10 residues in the CDR3. V was shortened by 4 bases and J by 8 bases, with 6 bases between the two germline ends.

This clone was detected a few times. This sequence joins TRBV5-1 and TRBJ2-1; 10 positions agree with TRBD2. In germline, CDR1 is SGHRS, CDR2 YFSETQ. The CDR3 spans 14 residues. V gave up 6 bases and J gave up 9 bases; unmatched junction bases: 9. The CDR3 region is CASKSGGASGEQFF. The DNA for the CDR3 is TGCGCCAGCAAAAGCGGGGGGGCCTCGGGTGAGCAGTTCTTC. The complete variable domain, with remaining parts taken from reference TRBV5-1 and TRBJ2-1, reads KAGVTQTPRYLIKTRGQQVTLSCSPISGHRSVSWYQQTPGQGLQFLFEYFSETQRNKGNFPGRFSGRQFSNSRSEMNVSTLELGDSALYLCASKSGGASGEQFFGPGTRLTVL.